The clone carrying this T cell receptor beta chain was counted many times. Germline V CDR1 and CDR2: MNHNS, SASEGT. V gave up 3 bases and J gave up 0 bases; unmatched junction bases: 10. The CDR3 contains 17 residues. The data derive from a study of T cells in Graves' hyperthyroidism and ophthalmopathy. Amplified TCR beta CDR3 regions came from RNA transcripts. Using the HTBI primer set, a first-round RT-PCR was run on the TCR CDR3. MiXCR, run by TCRdb on the multiplex PCR reads, gives a single entry per CDR3 protein. The sample consists of hundreds of thousands of distinct CDR3 sequences, 15% to 20% of them appearing once.

The TCR comes from a woman in her twenties or thirties with Graves' hyperthyroidism. The specimen was blood. The rearrangement uses TRBV6-1 and TRBJ1-1, with 7 nucleotides matching TRBD1. The CDR3 DNA follows: TGTGCCAGCAGTGACCGGGACAGCCCCAGGATGAACACTGAAGCTTTCTTT. Protein: CASSDRDSPRMNTEAFF.